Listed below are T cell receptor beta chains from one sample, sequenced in a study of human T cells and chemical hapten exposure. One entry per CDR3 protein, called by TCRdb with MiXCR from the RACE reads. The sample contains about 120,000 distinct CDR3 sequences, about 13% of which appear only once. The material sequenced was whole blood, taken in connection with sensitization to the hapten diphenylcyclopropenone (DPC). These receptors were obtained from a woman aged 18-35 years with alopecia areata. Some clones in this sample may be carry-over from other donors' samples. Each CDR3 is given with its conserved first and last residue. The D gene is left open where the match is weak. Clone size, where shown, is once, few, many, or a class for clones that have expanded.

TRBJ1-6 | TRBV6-6 | many | NA | CASSLSGTRYSPLHF | TGTGCCAGCAGTCTATCCGGGACCAGATATTCACCCCTCCACTTT
TRBJ2-1 | TRBV7-2 | NA | NA | CASSLLWEQFF | TGTGCCAGCAGCTTATTATGGGAGCAGTTCTTC
TRBJ1-2 | TRBV28 | many | NA | CASSPGTSYGYTF | TGTGCCAGCAGTCCCGGGACATCTTATGGCTACACCTTC
TRBJ1-1 | TRBV7-9 | many | NA | CASSLIMTVNTEAFF | TGTGCCAGCAGTTTAATCATGACAGTGAACACTGAAGCTTTCTTT
TRBJ1-4 | TRBV6-2/TRBV6-3 | NA | NA | CAGSTFLGRRNEKLFF | TGTGCCGGCAGTACCTTCTTGGGACGGCGAAATGAAAAACTGTTTTTT
TRBJ2-1 | TRBV30 | few | TRBD1 | CAWSVGQGVDEQFF | TGTGCCTGGAGTGTGGGACAGGGAGTCGATGAGCAGTTCTTC
TRBJ2-3 | TRBV7-9 | few | TRBD2 | CASSRGGLGTDTQYF | TGTGCCAGCAGCCGAGGGGGACTAGGCACAGATACGCAGTATTTT
TRBJ2-1 | TRBV29-1 | many | NA | CSVEDQREGYNEQFF | TGCAGCGTTGAAGATCAAAGGGAAGGCTACAATGAGCAGTTCTTC
TRBJ2-3 | TRBV6-5 | many | NA | CASSPALSDTQYF | TGTGCCAGCAGTCCGGCTTTGTCAGATACGCAGTATTTT
TRBJ2-3 | TRBV7-3 | NA | NA | CASSVGAVGRDTQYF | TGTGCCAGCAGCGTAGGGGCAGTTGGGAGGGATACGCAGTATTTT
TRBJ2-6 | TRBV18 | few | NA | CASLRQGTGANVLTF | TGTGCCAGCTTACGTCAGGGAACTGGGGCCAACGTCCTGACTTTC
TRBJ1-2 | TRBV5-1 | once | TRBD1 | CASTAGFGQGLAGVYGYTF | TGCGCCAGCACCGCAGGGTTTGGACAGGGACTAGCAGGGGTTTATGGCTACACCTTC
TRBJ2-1 | TRBV7-2 | NA | NA | CASSLALVGAGEQFF | TGTGCCAGCAGCTTAGCGCTGGTCGGTGCGGGTGAGCAGTTCTTC
TRBJ2-1 | TRBV10-3 | many | NA | CAISRGLNYNEQFF | TGTGCCATCAGCCGGGGACTGAACTACAATGAGCAGTTCTTC
TRBJ1-5 | TRBV20-1 | NA | NA | CSARVYDQPQHF | TGCAGTGCTAGAGTTTACGATCAGCCCCAGCATTTT
TRBJ1-1 | TRBV2 | NA | NA | CASSPERRRVMNTEAFF | TGTGCCAGCAGTCCTGAACGGAGGCGGGTCATGAACACTGAAGCTTTCTTT
TRBJ2-7 | TRBV29-1 | NA | NA | CSVGQGGEQYF | TGCAGCGTTGGACAGGGAGGCGAGCAGTACTTC
TRBJ1-3 | TRBV12-3/TRBV12-4 | NA | NA | CASSGPGRSGNTIYF | TGTGCCAGCAGTGGACCCGGCAGGTCTGGAAACACCATATATTTT
TRBJ2-3 | TRBV24-1 | NA | NA | CATRWAPPDTQYF | TGTGCCACCCGTTGGGCCCCACCCGATACGCAGTATTTT
TRBJ2-7 | TRBV7-2 | few | TRBD2 | CASSLMGGGRYEQYF | TGTGCCAGCAGCTTAATGGGGGGAGGGAGGTACGAGCAGTACTTC
TRBJ2-7 | TRBV11-2 | NA | TRBD1 | CASSSTGTGRYEQYF | TGTGCCAGCAGCTCAACCGGGACAGGGCGTTACGAGCAGTACTTC
TRBJ2-6 | TRBV7-8 | few | TRBD1 | CASSLGTGDANVLTF | TGTGCCAGCAGCTTAGGGACAGGAGATGCCAACGTCCTGACTTTC
TRBJ2-3 | TRBV18 | many | TRBD2 | CASSILAGMTSTDTQYF | TGTGCCAGCTCAATACTAGCGGGAATGACTAGCACAGATACGCAGTATTTT
TRBJ2-5 | TRBV12-3/TRBV12-4 | few | TRBD1 | CASSLTGASRGQYF | TGTGCCAGCAGTCTGACAGGGGCTAGCCGGGGCCAGTACTTC
TRBJ2-3 | TRBV5-4 | many | TRBD1 | CASSYITGGAGIRTDTQYF | TGTGCCAGCAGCTACATAACAGGGGGAGCAGGAATAAGGACAGATACGCAGTATTTT
TRBJ2-5 | TRBV7-9 | NA | NA | CASSLGQGAGTLQETQYF | TGTGCCAGCAGCTTAGGCCAAGGTGCGGGGACACTACAAGAGACCCAGTACTTC
TRBJ2-7 | TRBV2 | many | NA | CASSEGGYEQYF | TGTGCCAGCAGTGAAGGGGGCTACGAGCAGTACTTC
TRBJ1-1 | TRBV6-5 | many | NA | CASSQMNTEAFF | TGTGCCAGCAGTCAAATGAACACTGAAGCTTTCTTT
TRBJ2-5 | TRBV7-2 | NA | TRBD2 | CASNPWKTSGETQYF | TGTGCCAGCAACCCTTGGAAAACTAGCGGGGAGACCCAGTACTTC
TRBJ2-1 | TRBV18 | NA | NA | CASSPGLRQGGNEQFF | TGTGCCAGCTCACCAGGGTTACGTCAAGGGGGCAATGAGCAGTTCTTC
TRBJ2-5 | TRBV6-5 | few | NA | CASSPFGLQETQYF | TGTGCCAGCAGCCCCTTCGGGCTACAAGAGACCCAGTACTTC
TRBJ2-3 | TRBV20-1 | many | TRBD1 | CSARDWSRGSTDTQYF | TGCAGTGCTAGAGATTGGTCCAGGGGGAGCACAGATACGCAGTATTTT
TRBJ2-1 | TRBV4-1 | few | NA | CASSQVTPGDNEQFF | TGCGCCAGCAGCCAAGTAACCCCAGGGGACAATGAGCAGTTCTTC
TRBJ2-1 | TRBV20-1 | few | TRBD2 | CSASSGGYNEQFF | TGCAGTGCTAGTAGCGGGGGGTACAATGAGCAGTTCTTC
TRBJ1-5 | TRBV30 | many | NA | CAWSRQVGNQPQHF | TGTGCCTGGAGTAGACAGGTCGGCAATCAGCCCCAGCATTTT
TRBJ1-1 | TRBV6-1 | many | NA | CASSGGFNTEAFF | TGTGCCAGCAGTGGGGGATTTAACACTGAAGCTTTCTTT
TRBJ1-2 | TRBV29-1 | many | NA | CSVVTTTDNYGYTF | TGCAGCGTTGTTACTACGACGGATAACTATGGCTACACCTTC
TRBJ2-7 | TRBV20-1 | many | NA | CSARAGSYEQYF | TGCAGTGCTAGGGCAGGGTCCTACGAGCAGTACTTC
TRBJ2-7 | TRBV5-1 | few | NA | CASSLVAGSYEQYF | TGCGCCAGCAGCTTGGTTGCTGGCTCCTACGAGCAGTACTTC
TRBJ2-2 | TRBV4-3 | few | NA | CASSQDPSGQYGELFF | TGCGCCAGCAGCCAAGACCCCTCTGGACAGTACGGGGAGCTGTTTTTT
TRBJ1-2 | TRBV7-9 | NA | NA | CASSLDLDYYGYTF | TGTGCCAGCAGCTTAGACCTTGATTACTATGGCTACACCTTC
TRBJ1-5 | TRBV12-3/TRBV12-4 | NA | NA | CASSAQGTFSNQPQHF | TGTGCCAGCAGTGCGCAGGGAACTTTTAGCAATCAGCCCCAGCATTTT
TRBJ1-5 | TRBV6-1 | many | NA | CASKGNQPQHF | TGTGCCAGCAAAGGCAATCAGCCCCAGCATTTT
TRBJ1-5 | TRBV20-1 | many | NA | CSAGSDYSNQPQHF | TGCAGTGCCGGAAGCGATTATAGCAATCAGCCCCAGCATTTT
TRBJ2-7 | TRBV9 | once | TRBD1 | CASSATGSAPYEQYF | TGTGCCAGCAGCGCGACAGGGTCGGCCCCCTACGAGCAGTACTTC
TRBJ2-3 | TRBV28 | NA | TRBD1 | CASSPGQGTPPQYF | TGTGCCAGCAGCCCGGGACAGGGGACCCCTCCGCAGTATTTT
TRBJ2-5 | TRBV12-3/TRBV12-4 | few | TRBD1 | CASSGPGQRAETQYF | TGTGCCAGCTCGGGCCCGGGACAGCGAGCCGAGACCCAGTACTTC
TRBJ2-7 | TRBV6-1 | NA | NA | CASSEEDTSSYEQYF | TGTGCCAGCAGTGAAGAGGACACCTCCTCCTACGAGCAGTACTTC
TRBJ2-5 | TRBV7-6 | NA | NA | CASSPGPRQGTQYF | TGTGCCAGCAGCCCCGGACCGAGGCAGGGGACCCAGTACTTC
TRBJ1-1 | TRBV28 | NA | TRBD1 | CASRGDRIEAFF | TGTGCCAGCAGGGGGGACAGGATTGAAGCTTTCTTT
TRBJ2-1 | TRBV20-1 | few | TRBD2 | CSAGTSGVSYNEQFF | TGCAGTGCTGGGACTAGCGGGGTCTCCTACAATGAGCAGTTCTTC
TRBJ2-3 | TRBV6-1 | many | TRBD2 | CASSRAGGLLSGTDTQYF | TGTGCCAGCAGTCGGGCGGGGGGCCTACTCTCCGGGACAGATACGCAGTATTTT
TRBJ2-3 | TRBV18 | few | NA | CASSPQLGDDTQYF | TGTGCCAGCTCACCCCAACTGGGGGATGATACGCAGTATTTT
TRBJ2-1 | TRBV29-1 | NA | NA | CSVEDWIFRGGYNEQFF | TGCAGCGTTGAAGATTGGATTTTCCGTGGCGGATACAATGAGCAGTTCTTC
TRBJ1-4 | TRBV5-1 | NA | NA | CASSLEGGLREKLFF | TGCGCCAGCAGCTTGGAAGGGGGTTTAAGGGAAAAACTGTTTTTT